The TCR beta chain described here comes from a study of blood T cell repertoires in COVID-19. Study at large: The samples span acute and convalescent COVID-19 from the United States, Italy and Spain. In each case, the material was cDNA or gDNA derived from T cells, B-cell-depleted T cells, or PBMCs.

Germline loops: CDR1 LNHDA, CDR2 SQIVND (reference sequence). The CDR3 is made up of 14 amino acids. With V trimmed by 3 bases and J by 4 bases, 3 bases remained unmatched. Methods used by the authors: Amplification of reference gene primers was used by the study to estimate nucleated cell counts. Sequencing used immunoSEQ multiplex PCR; TCRdb keeps in-frame clones, though not all of them. V and J calls and clone size are as listed in that table; D and trimming were resolved from the DNA. There are around 30,000 clones in the sample; approximately 94% occur only once, and around 4% lies in the top ten.

The source material was peripheral blood. This chain uses TRBV19 with TRBJ2-4; TRBD2 agrees at 7 bases. The TCR originated in a human donor with active COVID-19. The donor label of this sample is uncertain. The CDR3 DNA reads as TGTGCCAGTAGTATCCCCGGGGGGAAAAACATTCAGTACTTC. This codes for CASSIPGGKNIQYF.